These 30 T cell receptor beta chains came from one sample sequenced in a study of blood T cells in healthy people across ages (dated by TCRdb to between 2014 and 2017). Library method: 5' RACE. Sequencing used an Illumina HiSeq 2500. A second PCR of about 7 to 12 cycles was run with a J-beta primer mix and a sample-barcoded 5' primer. TCRdb itself trimmed the public reads at Q25 with fastp, ran MiXCR and retained productive beta chains. Merged by CDR3 protein, the rows form single entries marked with the most common genes and DNA. Across this sample there are about 1,800,000 distinct CDR3 sequences, with roughly 30% seen only once. The top ten constitute approximately 7.7% of the sample. The sequenced sample consisted of blood. Source of these receptors: a woman aged 25 to 39 in good health.

About this clonotype itself: This clone may be a read error of a much larger clone one base away. CDR3 region: CASSLKTGVFLYNGQFF. DNA for the CDR3: TGTGCCAGCAGCTTAAAAACAGGGGTTTTCCTTTACAATGGGCAGTTCTTC. The chain recombines TRBV7-2 with TRBJ2-1; 7 nucleotides line up with TRBD1. The CDR3 length is 17 residues. Germline V gene sequence: CDR1 SGHTA, CDR2 FQGNSA.

This clonotype appeared a few times. The chain has TRBV12-3 or TRBV12-4 and TRBJ2-2, with 10 bases matching TRBD1. This CDR3 has 15 amino acids. Unmatched junction bases numbered 7, after V lost 8 bases and J lost 4 bases. The CDR3 protein is CASPAGQGPTGELFF. The CDR3 DNA is TGTGCCAGCCCAGCGGGACAGGGGCCCACCGGGGAGCTGTTTTTT.

This clonotype turned up a few times. A read error may explain this, as a much larger clone is one base away. The CDR3 sequence: CSVHSDPSSYEQYF. The CDR3 DNA sequence: TGCAGCGTCCATTCGGACCCGAGCTCCTACGAGCAGTACTTC. V is TRBV29-1 and J is TRBJ2-7; no clear D. Germline V gene lookup returns CDR1 SQVTM and CDR2 ANQGSEA. CDR3 length: 14 residues. The V end lost 6 bases, the J end lost 0 bases, and 15 bases lay between the germline ends.

The CDR3 nucleotides read TGCGCCAGCAGCTTGGTGGCGGTGGTGGGGGCCAACGTCCTGACTTTC. Protein product: CASSLVAVVGANVLTF. V is TRBV5-1 and J is TRBJ2-6, with D hard to call. V gave up 0 bases and J gave up 4 bases, with 11 bases separating them. The CDR3 runs to 16 residues. Germline lookup yields CDR1 SGHRS and CDR2 YFSETQ. Full variable domain (missing parts from reference TRBV5-1 and TRBJ2-6): KAGVTQTPRYLIKTRGQQVTLSCSPISGHRSVSWYQQTPGQGLQFLFEYFSETQRNKGNFPGRFSGRQFSNSRSEMNVSTLELGDSALYLCASSLVAVVGANVLTFGAGSRLTVL.

The chain uses TRBV9 and TRBJ2-5; TRBD2 matches 7 bases. Losses at the gene ends were 3 bases for V and 4 bases for J; bases not matched to a gene: 6. The CDR3 runs 14 residues. Germline V gives CDR1 SGDLS, CDR2 YYNGEE. CDR3 nucleotides: TGTGCCAGCAGCGATACGGGGACTACAGAGACCCAGTACTTC. This codes for CASSDTGTTETQYF.

This clonotype was seen many times. This rearrangement joins TRBV25-1 to TRBJ2-6; 8 bases agree with TRBD1. The CDR3 spans 16 residues. The V gene's germline CDR1 is MGHDK and CDR2 SYGVNS. V lost 10 bases to trimming and J lost 3 bases; unmatched junction nucleotides: 11. The CDR3 DNA reads as TGTGCCACCTCCGGACAGGGTACTCATGGGGCCAACGTCCTGACTTTC. Its translation is CATSGQGTHGANVLTF.

This clonotype was counted ten times or more. V gene TRBV7-6 combines with J gene TRBJ2-5; 12 positions match TRBD2. Per germline, CDR1 SGHVS and CDR2 FNYEAQ. With 5 bases clipped from V and 5 bases from J, the junction kept 6 bases outside the gene matches. The CDR3 is made up of 15 amino acids. The CDR3 here is CASSLVGLAGETQYF. In DNA form, the CDR3 reads TGTGCCAGCAGCCTCGTCGGACTAGCGGGGGAGACCCAGTACTTC.

This clonotype was counted a few times. The chain links TRBV4-1 to TRBJ2-7, with TRBD1 matching over 7 bases. V was clipped by 4 bases and J by 5 bases; unmatched bases: 8. The CDR3 has 14 amino acids. The germline V gene has CDR1 MGHRA and CDR2 YSYEKL. This chain's CDR3 is CASSPYPGQDEQYF. The CDR3, as DNA: TGCGCCAGCAGCCCCTACCCCGGACAGGACGAGCAGTACTTC.

This chain uses TRBV5-1 with TRBJ2-2; no clear D gene. Germline V CDR1 and CDR2: SGHRS, YFSETQ. V dropped 1 base and J dropped 5 bases, with 12 bases sitting between them. CDR3 length: 15 residues. CDR3 amino acids: CASSLSRQLTGELFF. The DNA for the CDR3 is TGCGCCAGCAGCTTGAGCAGGCAACTTACCGGGGAGCTGTTTTTT.

J is TRBJ2-1 and V is TRBV10-3; 9 nucleotides match TRBD1. Germline CDR1 and CDR2: ENHRY and SYGVKD. V gave up 5 bases and J gave up 7 bases; unmatched junction bases: 6. This CDR3 contains 14 residues. For the CDR3, the DNA is TGTGCCATCAGTCTGGGACAGGGTGGGAATGAGCAGTTCTTC. Translation: CAISLGQGGNEQFF.

The genes are TRBV20-1 and TRBJ1-1, with D hard to call. V lost 1 base, J lost 0 bases, and 9 bases lay in between. Germline loops: CDR1 DFQATT, CDR2 SNEGSKA (reference sequence). This CDR3 is 14 amino acids long. The CDR3 nucleotides read TGCAGTGCTAGAGGGCGGACGGTGAACACTGAAGCTTTCTTT. This codes for CSARGRTVNTEAFF.

The rearrangement uses TRBV6-6 and TRBJ2-1; D not resolved. The germline V gene encodes CDR1 MNHNY and CDR2 SVGAGI (reference sequence). The V and J ends lost 8 bases and 2 bases respectively, with 10 bases between them. This CDR3 has 13 amino acids. As DNA, the CDR3 is TGTGCCAGCCGGCAGAACACCTACAATGAGCAGTTCTTC. As protein: CASRQNTYNEQFF.

CDR3 coding DNA: TGTGCCAGCAAACAGTGGGCTGATCCGAGTTCCACTGAAGCTTTCTTT. This translates into CASKQWADPSSTEAFF. The chain combines TRBV27 with TRBJ1-1; D is ambiguous. The CDR3 spans 16 residues. V was clipped by 7 bases and J by 4 bases, with 22 bases between them. Germline assignment: CDR1 MNHEY and CDR2 SMNVEV (reference sequence).

This clonotype was counted many times. The chain carries TRBV7-2 and TRBJ2-7, with D maybe TRBD1 (5 bases). V lost 5 bases to trimming and J lost 2 bases, with 13 bases between them. This CDR3 contains 14 residues. Per the germline V gene, CDR1 is SGHTA and CDR2 is FQGNSA. The CDR3 DNA reads TGTGCCAGCAGCCACATAGGGGATACCTACGAGCAGTACTTC. Encoded protein: CASSHIGDTYEQYF.

This rearrangement joins TRBV12-3 or TRBV12-4 to TRBJ2-5; D perhaps matches TRBD1 (6 bases). Trimming removed 10 bases from V and 0 bases from J, with 12 bases in between. The CDR3 totals 13 residues. CDR3 protein: CANRHRDQETQYF. The CDR3 DNA sequence: TGTGCCAACAGGCACAGGGACCAAGAGACCCAGTACTTC.

This clonotype was recorded a few times. This sequence joins TRBV18 and TRBJ2-1; 7 positions match TRBD2. The V and J ends lost 4 bases and 4 bases, in that order; junction bases with no gene match: 4. The CDR3 covers 14 residues. Germline CDR1 KGHSH, CDR2 LQKENI. This CDR3 reads CASSQWGGYNEQFF. The CDR3 nucleotides read TGTGCCAGCTCACAGTGGGGGGGATACAATGAGCAGTTCTTC.

This rearrangement joins TRBV6-7 to TRBJ2-7; tentative D call: TRBD2 (5 bases). TRBV6-7 is an ORF; its function is uncertain. The CDR3 covers 18 residues. Trimming stripped 0 bases from V and 3 bases from J, with 21 bases between. CDR3 region: CASSYSRINRLSFYEQYF. The CDR3 nucleotides are TGTGCCAGCAGTTACTCGAGGATTAACAGACTAAGCTTCTACGAGCAGTACTTC.

The gene calls are TRBV3-1 and TRBJ2-3, with D perhaps TRBD2 (5 bases). Germline V lookup: CDR1 LGHDT, CDR2 YNNKEL (reference sequence). Between the trimmed V and J ends, which lost 6 bases and 2 bases, there was a span of 12 bases. This CDR3 region has 14 residues. The CDR3 reads CASRPPGITDTQYF. The CDR3 DNA sequence: TGTGCCAGCAGACCCCCCGGGATCACAGATACGCAGTATTTT.

This clonotype has only a few counts. The genes are TRBV4-1 and TRBJ2-7; D gene ambiguous. The CDR3 loop spans 16 amino acids. From germline, CDR1 is MGHRA and CDR2 YSYEKL. Deletions cut 4 bases from V and 0 bases from J, with 16 bases between. As DNA, the CDR3 is TGCGCCAGCAGCCGGGTCGCGGTTCCGAGCTCCTACGAGCAGTACTTC. Protein: CASSRVAVPSSYEQYF.

This clonotype appeared many times. The chain couples TRBV20-1 to TRBJ2-1; possibly TRBD1 or TRBD2 for D (5 bases each). CDR3 length: 14 residues. Trimming took 3 bases from V and 8 from J, leaving 17 bases between them. Germline CDR1 and CDR2: DFQATT and SNEGSKA (reference sequence). The CDR3 loop is CSASGETLQDEQFF. Here the CDR3 DNA reads TGCAGTGCTAGCGGGGAGACCTTACAGGATGAGCAGTTCTTC.

This chain links TRBV7-2 with TRBJ2-2; a weak D match, TRBD2 (6 bases). Trimming left V 5 bases short and J 5 bases short, with 15 bases between. There are 15 residues in the CDR3. Germline V lookup: CDR1 SGHTA, CDR2 FQGNSA. The CDR3 protein is CASSPFWGGTGELFF. CDR3 nucleotides: TGTGCCAGCAGCCCCTTCTGGGGAGGAACCGGGGAGCTGTTTTTT.

The rearrangement uses TRBV5-1 and TRBJ2-7; D gene unclear. Trimming removed 0 bases at V and 4 bases at J, with 14 bases between. The germline V gene encodes CDR1 SGHRS and CDR2 YFSETQ. This CDR3 has 15 residues. CDR3 sequence reads: CASSLVATTIYEQYF. The DNA of the CDR3 is TGCGCCAGCAGCTTGGTCGCCACAACCATATACGAGCAGTACTTC.

This clonotype has just a few counts. V usage is TRBV6-2 or TRBV6-3 and J usage is TRBJ2-7; TRBD2 matches at 11 bases. The junction had 4 bases not matched to a gene; V was cut back by 8 bases and J by 4 bases. Germline V gene data show CDR1 as MNHEY and CDR2 as SVGEGT. The CDR3 has 13 residues. As DNA, the CDR3 is TGTGCCAGCGGGGGACTAGCGGAATACGAGCAGTACTTC. Its translation: CASGGLAEYEQYF.

The rearrangement joins TRBV29-1 to TRBJ1-1; D gene uncertain. The CDR3 covers 12 residues. Germline CDR1 reads SQVTM; CDR2 reads ANQGSEA. V was pared by 3 bases and J by 9 bases, with 14 bases between. The CDR3 loop reads CSVDRFGSQAFF. In DNA, the CDR3 is TGCAGCGTTGATCGGTTCGGGTCCCAAGCTTTCTTT.

Here the CDR3 reads CASTGLGGRASDEQYF. The CDR3, as DNA: TGTGCCAGCACCGGCCTGGGCGGGAGGGCCTCGGACGAGCAGTACTTC. This chain joins TRBV6-6 and TRBJ2-4, with TRBD2 matching over 9 bases. The assigned J gene may be wrong: the sequence end matches TRBJ2-7 better. The CDR3 runs 16 residues. CDR1 is MNHNY, CDR2 SVGAGI, per germline (reference sequence).

As concerns this clonotype: The junction shows a germline mismatch at one end, possibly a read error. The rearrangement links TRBV7-9 to TRBJ1-2; no definite D call. The CDR3 is 13 amino acids. Germline V gene sequence: CDR1 SEHNR, CDR2 FQNEAQ (reference sequence). This CDR3 reads CAGSGRTNYGYTF. The CDR3, as DNA: TGTGCCGGCAGTGGACGGACTAACTATGGCTACACCTTC.

This clonotype was seen at least ten times. V and J are TRBV10-3 and TRBJ2-7; D might be TRBD1 (5 bases). The CDR3 totals 12 residues. Germline V gives CDR1 ENHRY, CDR2 SYGVKD. With 8 bases removed from V and 5 bases from J, the gap between germline ends came to 13 bases. Here the CDR3 reads CAIGHGSHEQYF. The CDR3 bases are TGTGCCATCGGACATGGTAGTCACGAGCAGTACTTC.

Comment on this clonotype: This may come from a read error, since a much larger clone is one base off. V and J are TRBV29-1 and TRBJ2-7; the D is unclear. Near its end, the DNA agrees better with TRBJ2-5, so the J call may be wrong. The germline V gene encodes CDR1 SQVTM and CDR2 ANQGSEA. The CDR3 is made up of 12 amino acids. CDR3 protein: CSVDSPQGTQYF. CDR3 DNA: TGCAGCGTTGACTCACCTCAAGGGACCCAGTACTTC.

Of note for this clonotype: Mismatch with germline at one junction end may stem from a read error. The chain combines TRBV29-1 with TRBJ1-2; the D is unclear. The CDR3 sequence is 12 residues long. Germline V CDR1 and CDR2: SQVTM, ANQGSEA. The CDR3 DNA reads TGCAGCGTTTCGGGAGGCCCCTATGGCTGCACCTTC. This translates into CSVSGGPYGCTF.

As concerns this clonotype: It may be a read error: a sequence one base away is much more abundant. The CDR3 does not end in the conserved phenylalanine or tryptophan, so this is likely a read error. The chain links TRBV10-3 to TRBJ2-3; no clear D. The CDR3 covers 12 residues. V lost 9 bases and J lost 2, with 9 bases in between. CDR1 is ENHRY and CDR2 is SYGVKD in the germline V gene. CDR3 bases: TGTGCCATGAGTAGAGACACAGATACGCAGTATTTG. This translates into CAMSRDTDTQYL.